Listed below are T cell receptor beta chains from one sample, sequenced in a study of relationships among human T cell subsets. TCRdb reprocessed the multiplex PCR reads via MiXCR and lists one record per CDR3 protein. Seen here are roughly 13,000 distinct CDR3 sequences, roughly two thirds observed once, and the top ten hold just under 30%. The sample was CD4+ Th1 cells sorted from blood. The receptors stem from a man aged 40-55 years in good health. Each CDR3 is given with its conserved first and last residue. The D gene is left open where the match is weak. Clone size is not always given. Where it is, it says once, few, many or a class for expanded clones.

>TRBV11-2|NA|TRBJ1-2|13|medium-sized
CASTLGGIDGYTF
TGTGCCAGCACCCTCGGAGGGATCGACGGCTACACCTTC
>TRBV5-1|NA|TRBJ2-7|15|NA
CASSWGRVRSYEQYF
TGCGCCAGCAGCTGGGGGCGGGTACGCTCCTACGAGCAGTACTTC
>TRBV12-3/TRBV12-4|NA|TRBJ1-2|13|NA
CASSPMEPGGYTF
TGTGCCAGCAGTCCGATGGAACCGGGGGGCTACACCTTC
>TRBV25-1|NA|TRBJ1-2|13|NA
CASTLTGNYGYTF
TGTGCCAGCACCCTAACAGGGAACTATGGCTACACCTTC
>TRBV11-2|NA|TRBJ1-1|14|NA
CASSFEAIDTEAFF
TGTGCCAGCAGCTTCGAGGCCATCGACACTGAAGCTTTCTTT
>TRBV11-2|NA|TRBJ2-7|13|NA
CASSVWRGWEQYF
TGTGCCAGCAGCGTCTGGAGGGGTTGGGAGCAGTACTTC
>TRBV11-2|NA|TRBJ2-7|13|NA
CASSLGPSYEQYF
TGTGCCAGCAGCTTAGGACCCTCCTACGAGCAGTACTTC
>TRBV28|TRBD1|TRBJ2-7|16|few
CASSLWTGGLSYEQYF
TGTGCCAGCAGTTTATGGACAGGGGGTCTCTCCTACGAGCAGTACTTC
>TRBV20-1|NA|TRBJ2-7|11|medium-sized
CSGQGAYEQYF
TGCAGTGGCCAAGGGGCCTACGAGCAGTACTTC
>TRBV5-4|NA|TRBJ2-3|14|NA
CASSQEGGTDTQYF
TGTGCCAGCAGCCAAGAAGGGGGCACAGATACGCAGTATTTT
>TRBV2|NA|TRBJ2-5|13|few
CASSRGTQETQYF
TGTGCCAGCAGCCGTGGGACCCAAGAGACCCAGTACTTC
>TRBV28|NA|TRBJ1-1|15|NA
CASSETGPGLDEAFF
TGTGCCAGCAGTGAAACGGGACCAGGTTTGGATGAAGCTTTCTTT
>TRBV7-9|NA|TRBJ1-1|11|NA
CASSLATEAFF
TGTGCCAGCAGCTTAGCCACTGAAGCTTTCTTT
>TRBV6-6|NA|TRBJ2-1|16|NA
CASSYPMRGAYNEQFF
TGTGCCAGCAGTTACCCGATGAGGGGAGCCTACAATGAGCAGTTCTTC
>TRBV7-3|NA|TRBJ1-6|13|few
CASSLTTDSPLHF
TGTGCCAGCAGCTTAACTACCGATTCACCCCTCCACTTT
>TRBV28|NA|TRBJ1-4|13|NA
CASSSPNIEKLFF
TGTGCCAGCAGTTCGCCCAACATTGAAAAACTGTTTTTT
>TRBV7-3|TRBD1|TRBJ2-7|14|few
CASSLGGTGYEQYF
TGTGCCAGCAGCTTAGGGGGGACAGGCTACGAGCAGTACTTC
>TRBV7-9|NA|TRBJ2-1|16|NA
CASSLQGGSSYNEQFF
TGTGCCAGCAGCTTACAGGGGGGAAGCTCCTACAATGAGCAGTTCTTC
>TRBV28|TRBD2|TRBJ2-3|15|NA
CASSLGGRTTDTQYF
TGTGCCAGCAGTTTAGGCGGGAGAACGACAGATACGCAGTATTTT
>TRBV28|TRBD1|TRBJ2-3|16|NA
CASSSDRVKGTDTQYF
TGTGCCAGCAGTTCTGACAGGGTAAAGGGCACAGATACGCAGTATTTT
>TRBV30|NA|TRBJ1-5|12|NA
CAWSVPGQPQHF
TGTGCCTGGAGTGTACCGGGTCAGCCCCAGCATTTT
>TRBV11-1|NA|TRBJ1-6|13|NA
CASTSRGNSPLHF
TGTGCCAGCACCTCTAGGGGTAATTCACCCCTCCACTTT
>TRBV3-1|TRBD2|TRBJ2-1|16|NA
CASSQVVSSGNNEQFF
TGTGCCAGCAGCCAAGTAGTGTCTAGCGGAAACAATGAGCAGTTCTTC
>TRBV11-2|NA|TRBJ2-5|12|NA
CASSRGVETQYF
TGTGCCAGCAGCAGGGGGGTGGAGACCCAGTACTTC
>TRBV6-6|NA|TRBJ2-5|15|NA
CASSPTGGRRETQYF
TGTGCCAGCAGCCCCACCGGGGGCCGTCGAGAGACCCAGTACTTC
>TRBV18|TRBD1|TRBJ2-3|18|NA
CASSPPQGASLGTDTQYF
TGTGCCAGCTCACCACCGCAGGGGGCGAGTTTGGGCACAGATACGCAGTATTTT
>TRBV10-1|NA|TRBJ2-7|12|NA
CASRNSSYEQYF
TGCGCCAGCAGGAATAGCTCCTACGAGCAGTACTTC
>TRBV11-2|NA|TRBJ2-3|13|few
CASSLDSTDTQYF
TGTGCCAGCAGCCTGGACAGCACAGATACGCAGTATTTT
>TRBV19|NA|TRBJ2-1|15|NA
CASKRARDTYNEQFF
TGTGCCAGTAAGAGAGCCCGGGACACATACAATGAGCAGTTCTTC
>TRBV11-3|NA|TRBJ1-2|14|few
CASSLGQPNYGYTF
TGTGCCAGCAGCTTAGGACAACCTAACTATGGCTACACCTTC
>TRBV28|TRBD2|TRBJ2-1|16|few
CASSSSGTSGYNEQFF
TGTGCCAGCAGTTCCTCCGGGACTAGCGGGTACAATGAGCAGTTCTTC